This T cell receptor (beta chain) came from a study of regulatory T cells in long-lasting Graves disease. Arm-PCR with iRepertoire HTBI primers amplified the CDR3 regions for these TCR beta libraries. One entry per CDR3 protein, called by TCRdb with MiXCR from the multiplex PCR reads. The sample contains roughly 380,000 distinct CDR3 sequences, roughly a sixth of which appear only once. This clonotype occurred a few times. Its antigen remains unknown. Noted time point: newly diagnosed GD, antithyroid drugs for less than 3 months. PBMC-extracted RNA yielded the TCR library. Roughly 10-milliliter peripheral blood samples went into EDTA tubes. The CDR3 has 12 residues. Trimming shortened V by 7 bases and J by 1 base, and 11 bases separated the two germline ends. Germline CDR1 and CDR2: SQVTM and ANQGSEA. Study-level findings and limits: Small sample size may have lowered accuracy. Persistent disease was associated with favored TRBV28 usage and with favored use of TRBJ1-2 and TRBJ2-5.

The TCR was taken from a female donor with Graves disease. The chain recombines TRBV29-1 with TRBJ2-7; D unclear. Material: peripheral blood mononuclear cells (PBMCs), obtained at new diagnosis, from a patient treated with antithyroid drugs. CDR3 sequence: CSGVVSSYEQYF. Here the CDR3 DNA reads TGCAGCGGAGTCGTTAGTTCCTACGAGCAGTACTTC.